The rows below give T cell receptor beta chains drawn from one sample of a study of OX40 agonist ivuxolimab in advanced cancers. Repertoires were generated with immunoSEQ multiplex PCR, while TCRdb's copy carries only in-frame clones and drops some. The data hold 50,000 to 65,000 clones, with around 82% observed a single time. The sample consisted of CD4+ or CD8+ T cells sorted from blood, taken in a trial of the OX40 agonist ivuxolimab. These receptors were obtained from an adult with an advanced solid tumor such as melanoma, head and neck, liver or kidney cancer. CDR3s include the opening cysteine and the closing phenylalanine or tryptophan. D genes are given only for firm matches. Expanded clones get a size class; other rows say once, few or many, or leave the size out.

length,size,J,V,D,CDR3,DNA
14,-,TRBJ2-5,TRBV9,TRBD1,CAGGDRALPETQYF,TGTGCCGGGGGGGACAGGGCCCTTCCGGAGACCCAGTACTTC
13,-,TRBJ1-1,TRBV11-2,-,CASSLKGPIEAFF,TGTGCCAGCAGCTTAAAGGGGCCGATAGAAGCTTTCTTT
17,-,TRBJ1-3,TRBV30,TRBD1,CAWSVAGTGGFGNTIYF,TGTGCCTGGAGTGTAGCCGGGACAGGGGGCTTTGGAAACACCATATATTTT
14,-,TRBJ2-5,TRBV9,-,CASSVLSSGETQYF,TGTGCCAGCAGCGTACTGAGTTCAGGGGAGACCCAGTACTTC
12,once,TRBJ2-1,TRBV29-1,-,CSVEPASYEQFF,TGCAGCGTTGAACCGGCGAGCTATGAGCAGTTCTTC
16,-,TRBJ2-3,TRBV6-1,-,CASSGFVGGSTDTQYF,TGTGCCAGCAGTGGTTTTGTGGGGGGCAGCACAGATACGCAGTATTTT
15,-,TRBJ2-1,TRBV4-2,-,CASSQDRARPGGQFF,TGTGCCAGCAGCCAAGATAGAGCTAGGCCCGGGGGACAGTTCTTC
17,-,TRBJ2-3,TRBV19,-,CASSVTGEGASTDTQYF,TGTGCCAGTAGTGTCACGGGGGAAGGGGCTAGCACAGATACGCAGTATTTT
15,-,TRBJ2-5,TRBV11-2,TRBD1,CASSFGQGAEETQYF,TGTGCCAGCAGCTTCGGACAGGGGGCCGAGGAGACCCAGTACTTC
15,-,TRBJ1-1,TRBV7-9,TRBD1,CASSQRQGMNTEAFF,TGTGCCAGCAGCCAAAGACAGGGTATGAACACTGAAGCTTTCTTT
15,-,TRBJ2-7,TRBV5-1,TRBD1,CASSLWRQGTYEQYF,TGCGCCAGCAGCTTGTGGAGACAGGGCACCTACGAGCAGTACTTC
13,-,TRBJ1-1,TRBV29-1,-,CSASQAGSTEAFF,TGCAGCGCTTCCCAGGCAGGGTCCACTGAAGCTTTCTTT
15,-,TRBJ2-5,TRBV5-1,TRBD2,CASSLEGTSRETQYF,TGCGCCAGCAGCTTGGAGGGGACTAGCAGGGAGACCCAGTACTTC
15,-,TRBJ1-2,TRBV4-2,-,CASSQGSPGEYGYTF,TGTGCCAGCAGCCAAGGGTCCCCAGGGGAATATGGCTACACCTTC
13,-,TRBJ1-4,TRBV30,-,CAWSVRRNEKLFF,TGTGCCTGGAGTGTACGCAGAAATGAAAAACTGTTTTTT
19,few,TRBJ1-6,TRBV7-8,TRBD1,CASSLSSMTGSSYNSPLHF,TGTGCCAGCAGCTTATCGTCGATGACAGGGAGCTCCTATAATTCACCCCTCCACTTT
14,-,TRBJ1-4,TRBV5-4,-,CASSLAGGDEKLFF,TGTGCCAGCAGCTTGGCGGGGGGGGATGAAAAACTGTTTTTT
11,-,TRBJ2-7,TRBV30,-,CASEKAYEQYF,TGTGCCTCAGAGAAGGCCTACGAGCAGTACTTC
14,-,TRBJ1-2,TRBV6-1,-,CASSDEGRIYGYTF,TGTGCCAGCAGTGATGAGGGACGGATTTATGGCTACACCTTC
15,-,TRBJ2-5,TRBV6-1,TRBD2,CASSELAGGQETQYF,TGTGCCAGCAGTGAACTAGCGGGGGGGCAAGAGACCCAGTACTTC
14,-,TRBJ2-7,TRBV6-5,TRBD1,CASSRTGTFDEQYF,TGTGCCAGCAGTCGGACAGGGACCTTTGACGAGCAGTACTTC
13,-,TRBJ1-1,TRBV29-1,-,CSVGSGIGTEAFF,TGCAGCGTTGGATCAGGGATCGGCACTGAAGCTTTCTTT
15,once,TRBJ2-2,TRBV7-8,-,CASSLAGAHTGELFF,TGTGCCAGCAGCTTAGCGGGGGCTCACACCGGGGAGCTGTTTTTT
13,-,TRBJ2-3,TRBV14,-,CASSSRPLDTQYF,TGTGCCAGCAGCTCCAGGCCTTTGGATACGCAGTATTTT
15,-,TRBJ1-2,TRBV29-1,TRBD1,CSVDSTDRGGYGYTF,TGCAGCGTCGATTCAACGGACAGGGGTGGATATGGCTACACCTTC
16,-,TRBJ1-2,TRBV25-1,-,CASSEFGGRYYYGYTF,TGTGCCAGCAGTGAATTTGGCGGCAGGTATTACTATGGCTACACCTTC
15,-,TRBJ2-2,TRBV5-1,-,CASSLVGDGTGELFF,TGCGCCAGCAGCTTGGTCGGAGACGGCACCGGGGAGCTGTTTTTT
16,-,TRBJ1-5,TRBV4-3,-,CASSQDRQGSYQPQHF,TGCGCCAGCAGCCAAGATCGGCAGGGGTCCTATCAGCCCCAGCATTTT
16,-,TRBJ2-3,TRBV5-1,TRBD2,CASSGSSGGRTDTQYF,TGCGCCAGCAGCGGATCGAGCGGGGGTCGCACAGATACGCAGTATTTT
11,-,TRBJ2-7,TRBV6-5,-,CASRRGYEQYF,TGTGCCAGCAGGAGGGGGTACGAGCAGTACTTC
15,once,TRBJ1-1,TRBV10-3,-,CAISDRGGLNTEAFF,TGTGCCATCAGTGACAGGGGAGGGTTGAACACTGAAGCTTTCTTT
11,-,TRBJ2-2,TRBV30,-,CAYGGTGELFF,TGTGCCTATGGTGGCACCGGGGAGCTGTTTTTT
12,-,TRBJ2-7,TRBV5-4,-,CASSSQGYEQYF,TGTGCCAGCAGCAGCCAGGGTTACGAGCAGTACTTC
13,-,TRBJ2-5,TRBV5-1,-,CASSLGNQETQYF,TGCGCCAGCAGCTTAGGGAACCAAGAGACCCAGTACTTC
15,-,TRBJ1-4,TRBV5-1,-,CASSGDGRYNEKLFF,TGCGCCAGCAGCGGTGACGGACGTTATAATGAAAAACTGTTTTTT
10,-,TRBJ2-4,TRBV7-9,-,CAITSAIQYF,TGTGCCATAACCTCCGCCATTCAGTACTTC
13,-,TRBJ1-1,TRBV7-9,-,CASSRNRGAEAFF,TGTGCCAGCAGCCGGAATAGGGGAGCTGAAGCTTTCTTT
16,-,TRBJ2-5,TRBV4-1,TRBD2,CASSQVGGGLGETQYF,TGCGCCAGCAGCCAAGTTGGCGGGGGGCTTGGTGAGACCCAGTACTTC
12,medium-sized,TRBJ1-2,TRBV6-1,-,CASNRRTYGYTF,TGTGCCAGCAATCGTAGGACCTATGGCTACACCTTC
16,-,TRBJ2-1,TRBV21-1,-,CASSTPDGGGGNEQFF,TGTGCCAGCAGCACCCCGGATGGCGGGGGGGGCAATGAGCAGTTCTTC
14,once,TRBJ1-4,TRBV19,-,CASSIPTTREKLFF,TGTGCCAGTAGTATACCCACGACGCGGGAAAAACTGTTTTTT
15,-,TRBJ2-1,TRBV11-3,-,CASSPEGRVHNEQFF,TGTGCCAGCAGCCCAGAGGGCAGGGTCCACAATGAGCAGTTCTTC
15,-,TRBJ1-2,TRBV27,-,CASMRTLNAVDGYTF,TGTGCCAGCATGAGGACACTTAATGCGGTCGATGGCTACACCTTC
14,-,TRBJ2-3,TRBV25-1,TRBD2,CASSSGGQRDTQYF,TGTGCCAGCAGCTCGGGGGGGCAGAGAGATACGCAGTATTTT
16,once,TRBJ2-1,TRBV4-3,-,CASSKATESSYNEQFF,TGCGCCAGCAGCAAAGCCACGGAGAGCTCCTACAATGAGCAGTTCTTC
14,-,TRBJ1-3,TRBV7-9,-,CASSLGGSGNTIYF,TGTGCCAGCAGCTTAGGGGGCTCTGGAAACACCATATATTTT
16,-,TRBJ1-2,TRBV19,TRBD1,CASSPRDRDFNYGYTF,TGTGCCAGTAGTCCGAGGGACAGGGACTTTAACTATGGCTACACCTTC
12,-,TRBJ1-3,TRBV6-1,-,CASYKTGNTIYF,TGTGCCAGCTATAAAACGGGAAACACCATATATTTT